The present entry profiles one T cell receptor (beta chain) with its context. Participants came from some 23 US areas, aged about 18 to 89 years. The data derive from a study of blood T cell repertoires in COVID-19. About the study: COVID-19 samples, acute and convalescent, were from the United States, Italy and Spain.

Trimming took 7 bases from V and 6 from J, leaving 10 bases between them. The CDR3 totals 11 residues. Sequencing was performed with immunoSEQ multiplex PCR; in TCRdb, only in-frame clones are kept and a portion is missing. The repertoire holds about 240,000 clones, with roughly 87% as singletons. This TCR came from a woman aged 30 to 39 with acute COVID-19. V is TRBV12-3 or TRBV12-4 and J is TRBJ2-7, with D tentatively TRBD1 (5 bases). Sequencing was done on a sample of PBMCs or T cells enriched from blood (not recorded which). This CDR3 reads CASKQGSEQYF. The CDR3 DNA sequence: TGTGCCAGCAAGCAGGGTTCCGAGCAGTACTTC.